This T cell receptor beta chain was identified during a study of cytomegalovirus exposure and HLA in healthy donors. About the study: Some 85 million unique TCRs, all from HLA-typed donors, were included in an early release of the data.

Researchers ran the PCR with 60 Vbeta and 13 Jbeta primers. TCRdb's table, derived via immunoSEQ multiplex PCR, lists solely in-frame clones and lacks some. This sample has tens of thousands of clones, with 60% to 75% found just once. About this clone: This sample also contains other DNA sequences that code for the same CDR3.

Germline V lookup: CDR1 SGHAT, CDR2 FQNNGV. The CDR3 consists of 14 residues. The germline V and J ends were trimmed by 1 base and 1 base, with 7 bases remaining between them. The genes are TRBV11-2 and TRBJ1-1; the D is unclear. The TCR comes from a male donor in good health and CMV-seropositive. Sequencing used PBMCs. Written as DNA, the CDR3 is TGTGCCAGCAGCTTAGTCGCCGGGAACACTGAAGCTTTCTTT. Translation gives CASSLVAGNTEAFF.